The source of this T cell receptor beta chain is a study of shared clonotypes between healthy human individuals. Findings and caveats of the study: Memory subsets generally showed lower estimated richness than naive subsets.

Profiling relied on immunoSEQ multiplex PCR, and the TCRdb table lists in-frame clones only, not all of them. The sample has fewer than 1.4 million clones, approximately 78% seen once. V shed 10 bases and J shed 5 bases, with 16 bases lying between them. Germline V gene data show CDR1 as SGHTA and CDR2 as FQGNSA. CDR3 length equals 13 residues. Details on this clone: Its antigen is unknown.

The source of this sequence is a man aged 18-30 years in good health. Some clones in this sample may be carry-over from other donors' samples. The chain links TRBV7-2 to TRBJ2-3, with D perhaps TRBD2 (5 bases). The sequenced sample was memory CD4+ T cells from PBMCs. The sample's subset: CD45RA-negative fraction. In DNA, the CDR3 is TGTGCCACTTCCCGGGGTACGGGAGATACGCAGTATTTT. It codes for CATSRGTGDTQYF. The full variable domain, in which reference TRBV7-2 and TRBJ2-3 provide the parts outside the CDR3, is GAGVSQSPSNKVTEKGKDVELRCDPISGHTALYWYRQSLGQGLEFLIYFQGNSAPDKSGLPSDRFSAERTGGSVSTLTIQRTQQEDSAVYLCATSRGTGDTQYFGPGTRLTVL.